This TCR beta chain originates from a study of vaccination and CD4 T cells after COVID-19. With the Oncomine TCR Beta short-read assay, DNA from cultured CD4+ T cells was sequenced. One entry per CDR3 protein, called by TCRdb with MiXCR from the PCR reads. The sample lists more than 15,000 distinct CDR3 sequences, approximately 50% seen once, with over 7.5% in the top ten. The treatment here: roughly ten-day PBMC culture with coronavirus spike peptide pools or control peptides (ViraFEST assay). Antigen-specific T cell expansion with peptide pools preceded TCR sequencing in the ViraFEST approach. Alongside around 9.2 IU/ml IL-2 and 10 ug/ml peptide pools, PBMCs were cultured at two million per well. V was trimmed by 4 bases and J by 5 bases, leaving 12 bases between them. Germline loops: CDR1 SGHDT, CDR2 YYEEEE. There are 13 residues in the CDR3. With respect to this clonotype: Its antigen is not identified.

Sequenced material: CD4+ T cells from blood, cultured in vitro. This clonotype was obtained from a human donor who had recovered from COVID-19. J is TRBJ1-2 and V is TRBV5-6, with D hard to call. CDR3 loop: CASSRQKVYGYTF. CDR3 DNA sequence: TGTGCCAGCAGCCGACAAAAGGTTTATGGCTACACCTTC.